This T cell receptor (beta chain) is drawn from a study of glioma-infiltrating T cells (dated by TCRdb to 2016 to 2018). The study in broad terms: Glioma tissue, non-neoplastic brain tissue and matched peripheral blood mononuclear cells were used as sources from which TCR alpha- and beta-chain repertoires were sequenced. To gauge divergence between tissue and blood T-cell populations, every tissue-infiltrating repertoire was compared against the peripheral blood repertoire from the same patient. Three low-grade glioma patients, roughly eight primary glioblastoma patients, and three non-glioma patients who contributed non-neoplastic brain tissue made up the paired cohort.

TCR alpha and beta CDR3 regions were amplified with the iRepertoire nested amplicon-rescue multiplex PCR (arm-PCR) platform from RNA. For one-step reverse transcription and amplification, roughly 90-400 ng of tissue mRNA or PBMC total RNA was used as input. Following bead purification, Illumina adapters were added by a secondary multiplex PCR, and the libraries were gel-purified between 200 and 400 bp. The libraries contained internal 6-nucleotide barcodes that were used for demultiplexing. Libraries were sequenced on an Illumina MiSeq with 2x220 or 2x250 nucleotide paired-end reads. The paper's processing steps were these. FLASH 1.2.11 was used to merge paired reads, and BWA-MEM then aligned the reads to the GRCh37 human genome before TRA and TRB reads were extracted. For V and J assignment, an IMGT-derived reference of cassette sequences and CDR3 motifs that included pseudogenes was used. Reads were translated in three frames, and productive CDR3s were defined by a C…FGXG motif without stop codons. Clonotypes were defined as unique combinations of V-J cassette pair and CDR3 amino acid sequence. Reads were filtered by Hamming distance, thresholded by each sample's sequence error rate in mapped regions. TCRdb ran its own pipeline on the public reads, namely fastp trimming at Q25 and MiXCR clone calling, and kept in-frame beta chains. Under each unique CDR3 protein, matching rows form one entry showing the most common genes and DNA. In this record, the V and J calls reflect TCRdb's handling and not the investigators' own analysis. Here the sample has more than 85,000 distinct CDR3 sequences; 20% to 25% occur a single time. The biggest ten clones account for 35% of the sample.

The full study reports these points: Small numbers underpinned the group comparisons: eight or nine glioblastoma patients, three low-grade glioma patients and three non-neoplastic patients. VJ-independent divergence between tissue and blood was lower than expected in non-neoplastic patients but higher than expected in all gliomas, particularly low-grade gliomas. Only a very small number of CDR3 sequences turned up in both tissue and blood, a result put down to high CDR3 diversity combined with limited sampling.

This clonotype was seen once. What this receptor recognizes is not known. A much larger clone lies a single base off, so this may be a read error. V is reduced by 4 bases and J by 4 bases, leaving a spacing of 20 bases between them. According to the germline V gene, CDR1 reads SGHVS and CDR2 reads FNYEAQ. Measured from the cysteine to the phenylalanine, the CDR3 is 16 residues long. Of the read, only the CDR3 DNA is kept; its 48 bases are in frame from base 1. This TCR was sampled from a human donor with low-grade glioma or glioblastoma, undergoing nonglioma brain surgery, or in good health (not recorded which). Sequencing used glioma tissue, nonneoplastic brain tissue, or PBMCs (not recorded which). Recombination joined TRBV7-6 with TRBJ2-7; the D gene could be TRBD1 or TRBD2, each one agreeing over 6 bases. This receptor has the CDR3 CASSSLTGGTIYEQYF. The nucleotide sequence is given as TGTGCCAGCAGCTCACTCACCGGGGGCACGATATACGAGCAGTACTTC.